This TCR beta chain emerged from a study of blood T cell repertoires in COVID-19. Background on the study: Nucleic acid was either cDNA or gDNA, and it came from T cells, B-cell-depleted T cells, or PBMCs.

Original analysis: Nucleated cell number was recorded as an estimate derived from reference gene primer amplification. TCRdb keeps only in-frame clones here, not all; method: immunoSEQ multiplex PCR. The V and J calls and clone size are taken from that table; D and trimming were inferred from the DNA. The top ten clones hold roughly 8.6% of a sample with roughly 150,000 clones, roughly 80% of them seen once. CDR1 is SGHRS, CDR2 YFSETQ, per germline. V was clipped by 0 bases and J by 0 bases, with 10 bases between them. The CDR3 has 17 residues. The chain has TRBV5-1 and TRBJ1-6; D uncertain. The sample taken for sequencing was peripheral blood. The TCR comes from a man aged 50-59 years with active or convalescent COVID-19. CDR3 coding DNA: TGCGCCAGCAGCTTGGCCCCGATGAGCTCCTATAATTCACCCCTCCACTTT. It is translated as CASSLAPMSSYNSPLHF.